This T cell receptor (beta chain) came from a study of a mutant IDH1 vaccine in newly diagnosed glioma. In the study overall: Of treated patients, around 62% were men and about 38% women, averaging around 40 years.

Time point denoted: baseline, week 1 (first vaccination visit). Treatment noted: pre-vaccination baseline after standard-of-care therapy. Assay used: immunoSEQ multiplex PCR; TCRdb lists only in-frame clones, some missing. The data hold roughly 35,000 clones, with 75% to 90% observed a single time. This clone was found once. The CDR3 is 15 residues long. V trimming: 2 bases; J trimming: 3 bases; junction bases outside the gene matches: 1. The germline V gene has CDR1 KGHSH and CDR2 LQKENI. This receptor was taken from a woman aged 40 to 50 with glioma. The chain couples TRBV18 to TRBJ1-5; TRBD1 matches at 10 bases. The source was PBMCs, collected from a glioma patient treated with radiotherapy, temozolomide or both. CDR3 amino acids: CASSPGQGDNQPQHF. The DNA for the CDR3 is TGTGCCAGCTCACCAGGACAGGGGGACAATCAGCCCCAGCATTTT.